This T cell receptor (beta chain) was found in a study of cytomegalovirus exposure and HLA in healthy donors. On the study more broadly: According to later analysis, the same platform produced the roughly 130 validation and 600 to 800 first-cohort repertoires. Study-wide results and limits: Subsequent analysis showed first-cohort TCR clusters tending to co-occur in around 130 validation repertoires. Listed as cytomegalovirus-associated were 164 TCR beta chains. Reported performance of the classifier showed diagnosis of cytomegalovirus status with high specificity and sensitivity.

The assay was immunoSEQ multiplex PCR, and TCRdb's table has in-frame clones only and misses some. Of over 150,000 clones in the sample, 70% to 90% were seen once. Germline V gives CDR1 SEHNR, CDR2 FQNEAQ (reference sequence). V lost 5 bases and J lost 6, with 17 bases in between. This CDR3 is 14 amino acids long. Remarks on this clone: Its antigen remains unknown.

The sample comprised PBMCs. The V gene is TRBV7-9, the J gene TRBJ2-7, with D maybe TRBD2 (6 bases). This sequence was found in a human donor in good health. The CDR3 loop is CASSPGASAGEQYF. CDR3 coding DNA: TGTGCCAGCAGCCCCGGGGCTAGCGCTGGCGAGCAGTACTTC. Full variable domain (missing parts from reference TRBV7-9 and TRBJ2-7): DTGVSQNPRHKITKRGQNVTFRCDPISEHNRLYWYRQTLGQGPEFLTYFQNEAQLEKSRLLSDRFSAERPKGSFSTLEIQRTEQGDSAMYLCASSPGASAGEQYFGPGTRLTVT.